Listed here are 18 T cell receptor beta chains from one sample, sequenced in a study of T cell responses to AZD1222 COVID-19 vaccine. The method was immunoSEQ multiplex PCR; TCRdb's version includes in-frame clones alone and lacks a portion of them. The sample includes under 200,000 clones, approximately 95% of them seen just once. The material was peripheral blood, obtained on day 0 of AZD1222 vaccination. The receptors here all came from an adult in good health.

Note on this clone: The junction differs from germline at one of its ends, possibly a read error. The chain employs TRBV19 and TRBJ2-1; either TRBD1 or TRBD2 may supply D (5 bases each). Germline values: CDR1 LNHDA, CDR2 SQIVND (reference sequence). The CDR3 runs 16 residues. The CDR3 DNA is TGTGCCAGTAGTATGGGACGCAGCCGTTCCTCCAATGAGCAGTTCTTC. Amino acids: CASSMGRSRSSNEQFF.

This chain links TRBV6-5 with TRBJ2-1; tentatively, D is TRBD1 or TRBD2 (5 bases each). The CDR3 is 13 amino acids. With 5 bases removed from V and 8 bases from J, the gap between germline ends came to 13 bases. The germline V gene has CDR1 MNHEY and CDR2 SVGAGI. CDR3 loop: CASSRSLGDEQFF. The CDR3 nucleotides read TGTGCCAGCAGTCGAAGTTTGGGGGATGAGCAGTTCTTC.

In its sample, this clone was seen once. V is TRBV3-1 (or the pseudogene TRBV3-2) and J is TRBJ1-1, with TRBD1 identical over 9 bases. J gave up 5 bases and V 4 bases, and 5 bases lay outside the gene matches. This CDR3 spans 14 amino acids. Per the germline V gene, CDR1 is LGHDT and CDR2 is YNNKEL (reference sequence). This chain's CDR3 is CASSPHRGQTEAFF. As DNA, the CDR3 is TGTGCCAGCAGCCCTCACAGGGGGCAAACTGAAGCTTTCTTT.

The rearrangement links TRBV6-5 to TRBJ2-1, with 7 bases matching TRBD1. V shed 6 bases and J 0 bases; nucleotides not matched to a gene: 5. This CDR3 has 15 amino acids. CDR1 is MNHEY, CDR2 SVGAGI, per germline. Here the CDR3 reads CASSPDRSSYNEQFF. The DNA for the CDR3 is TGTGCCAGCAGCCCGGACAGGAGCTCCTACAATGAGCAGTTCTTC.

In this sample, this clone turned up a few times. The CDR3 loop is CASSPRGGIYEQYF. CDR3 DNA: TGTGCCAGCAGTCCCCGGGGCGGGATCTACGAGCAGTACTTC. This sequence joins TRBV6-5 and TRBJ2-7; weak D call: TRBD2 (6 bases). CDR1 and CDR2 (germline): MNHEY, SVGAGI. V lost 5 bases, J lost 3 bases, and 14 bases lay in between. There are 14 residues in the CDR3.

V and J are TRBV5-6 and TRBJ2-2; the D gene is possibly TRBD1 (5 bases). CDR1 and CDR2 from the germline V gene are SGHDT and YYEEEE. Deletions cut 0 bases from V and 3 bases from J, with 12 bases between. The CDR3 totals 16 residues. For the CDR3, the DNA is TGTGCCAGCAGCTTGGCGACAGTCCACTACACCGGGGAGCTGTTTTTT. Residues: CASSLATVHYTGELFF.

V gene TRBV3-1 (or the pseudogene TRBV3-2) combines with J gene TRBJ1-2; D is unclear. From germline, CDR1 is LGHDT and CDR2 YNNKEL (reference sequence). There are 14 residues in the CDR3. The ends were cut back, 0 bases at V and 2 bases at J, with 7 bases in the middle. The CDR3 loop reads CASSQEIWNYGYTF. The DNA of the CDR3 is TGTGCCAGCAGCCAAGAAATTTGGAACTATGGCTACACCTTC.

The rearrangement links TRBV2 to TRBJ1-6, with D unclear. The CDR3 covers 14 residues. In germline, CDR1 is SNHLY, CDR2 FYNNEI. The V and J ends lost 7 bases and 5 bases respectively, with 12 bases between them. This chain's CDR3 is CASNLGWDNSPLHF. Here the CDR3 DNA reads TGTGCCAGCAATTTGGGTTGGGATAATTCACCCCTCCACTTT.

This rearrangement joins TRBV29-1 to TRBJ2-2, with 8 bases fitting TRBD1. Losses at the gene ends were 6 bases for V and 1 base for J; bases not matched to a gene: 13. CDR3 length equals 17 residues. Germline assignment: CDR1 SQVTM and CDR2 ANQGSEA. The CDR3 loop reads CSVARANGQGNTGELFF. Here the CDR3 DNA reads TGCAGCGTGGCCCGCGCCAATGGACAGGGGAACACCGGGGAGCTGTTTTTT.

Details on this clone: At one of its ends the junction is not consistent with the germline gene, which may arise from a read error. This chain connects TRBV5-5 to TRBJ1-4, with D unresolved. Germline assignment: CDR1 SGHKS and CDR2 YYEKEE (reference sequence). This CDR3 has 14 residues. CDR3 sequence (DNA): TGTGCCAGCAGTTTGGGAGAGGTTGTAGGAAAACTGTTTTTT. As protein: CASSLGEVVGKLFF.

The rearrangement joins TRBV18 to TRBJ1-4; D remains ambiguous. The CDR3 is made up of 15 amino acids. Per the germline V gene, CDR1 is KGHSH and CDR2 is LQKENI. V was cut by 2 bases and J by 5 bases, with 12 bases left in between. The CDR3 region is CASSPESGGNEKLFF. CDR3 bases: TGTGCCAGCTCACCAGAGTCAGGAGGAAATGAAAAACTGTTTTTT.

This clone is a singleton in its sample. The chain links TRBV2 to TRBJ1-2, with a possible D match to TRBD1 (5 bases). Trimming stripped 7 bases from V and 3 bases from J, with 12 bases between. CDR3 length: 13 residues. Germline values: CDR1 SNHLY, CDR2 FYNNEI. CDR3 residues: CASKPRGYYGYTF. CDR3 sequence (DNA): TGTGCCAGCAAACCAAGGGGCTACTATGGCTACACCTTC.

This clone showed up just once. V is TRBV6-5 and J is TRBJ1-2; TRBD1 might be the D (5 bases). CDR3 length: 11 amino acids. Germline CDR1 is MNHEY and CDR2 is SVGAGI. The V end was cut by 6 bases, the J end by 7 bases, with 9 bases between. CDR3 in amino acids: CASRNGGGYTF. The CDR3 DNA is TGTGCCAGCAGGAATGGGGGTGGCTACACCTTC.

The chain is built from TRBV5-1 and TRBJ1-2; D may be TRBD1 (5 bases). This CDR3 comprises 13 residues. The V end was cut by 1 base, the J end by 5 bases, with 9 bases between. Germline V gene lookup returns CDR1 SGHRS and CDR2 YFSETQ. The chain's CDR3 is CASSLLDRYGYTF. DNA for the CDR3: TGCGCCAGCAGCTTGTTAGACAGATATGGCTACACCTTC.

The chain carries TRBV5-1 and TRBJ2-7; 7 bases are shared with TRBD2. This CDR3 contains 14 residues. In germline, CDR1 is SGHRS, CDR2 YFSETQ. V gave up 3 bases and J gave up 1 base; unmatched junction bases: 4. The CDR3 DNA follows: TGCGCCAGCAGCTCGAGCGGGACTTCCTACGAGCAGTACTTC. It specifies CASSSSGTSYEQYF.

CDR3 sequence (DNA): TGTGCCAGCAGCTTAGGGGTCATAGGGCAGGATACGCAGTATTTT. The encoded protein is CASSLGVIGQDTQYF. The chain is built from TRBV7-9 and TRBJ2-3; D uncertain. The V end was cut by 1 base, the J end by 6 bases, with 14 bases between. Germline V gene lookup returns CDR1 SEHNR and CDR2 FQNEAQ (reference sequence). CDR3 size: 15 residues.

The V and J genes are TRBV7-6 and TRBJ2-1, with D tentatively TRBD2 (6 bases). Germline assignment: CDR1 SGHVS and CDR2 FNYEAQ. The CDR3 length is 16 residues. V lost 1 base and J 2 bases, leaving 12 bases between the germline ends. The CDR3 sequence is CASSLDAGLTYNEQFF. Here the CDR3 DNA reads TGTGCCAGCAGCTTAGATGCGGGGCTTACCTACAATGAGCAGTTCTTC. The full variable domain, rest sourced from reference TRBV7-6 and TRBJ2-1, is GAGVSQSPRYKVTKRGQDVALRCDPISGHVSLYWYRQALGQGPEFLTYFNYEAQQDKSGLPNDRFSAERPEGSISTLTIQRTEQRDSAMYRCASSLDAGLTYNEQFFGPGTRLTVL.

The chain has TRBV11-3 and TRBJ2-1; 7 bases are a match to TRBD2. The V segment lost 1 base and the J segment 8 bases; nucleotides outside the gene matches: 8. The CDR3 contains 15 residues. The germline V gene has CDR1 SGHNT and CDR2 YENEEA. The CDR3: CASSLAGEGRDEQFF. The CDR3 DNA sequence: TGTGCCAGCAGCTTAGCCGGGGAGGGCCGGGATGAGCAGTTCTTC.